This T cell receptor (beta chain) stems from a study of Graves' ophthalmopathy and Graves' hyperthyroidism. Study in general: Peripheral blood collection took place at initial diagnosis, before any treatment. Study results and limitations: Both an approximately 70% sensitivity and an approximately 75% specificity characterized the model's predictions of ophthalmopathy progression. Among expanded thyroid clonotypes above 0.001 frequency, most also occurred in blood.

RNA transcripts provided the template for amplifying TCR beta CDR3 regions. HTBI primers served in a first-round RT-PCR, which a second-round multiplex PCR followed. TCRdb re-called the multiplex PCR reads with MiXCR, one entry per CDR3 protein. The table lists 740,000 or so distinct CDR3 sequences, about 44% of them singletons, with 40% to 55% in the top ten. Exclusion criteria comprised other autoimmune diseases, uncontrolled infections, pregnancy or lactation in patients. Worth noting for this clonotype: Antigen: not known.

The germline V and J ends were trimmed by 6 bases and 2 bases, with 17 bases remaining between them. The germline CDR1 and CDR2 sequences are SQVTM and ANQGSEA. This CDR3 is built from 14 residues. The gene calls are TRBV29-1 and TRBJ2-7, with D perhaps TRBD1 or TRBD2 (5 bases each). The TCR was taken from an adult man with Graves' ophthalmopathy. Sequenced: peripheral blood. The CDR3 loop reads CSVTGQGRAYEQYF. The CDR3 DNA reads as TGCAGCGTGACCGGTCAGGGACGAGCCTACGAGCAGTACTTC.